These 28 T cell receptor beta chains were all obtained from the same sample, sequenced in a study of T cell responses to AZD1222 COVID-19 vaccine. The repertoire was sequenced with immunoSEQ multiplex PCR; TCRdb's copy has only in-frame clones and lacks some. In the table there are some 70,000 clones, roughly four fifths of which are singletons. The material was peripheral blood, obtained on day 0 of AZD1222 vaccination. These receptors all stem from an adult in good health.

The chain recombines TRBV27 with TRBJ2-7; 14 bases are a match to TRBD2. V lost 5 bases and J lost 3; bases outside the gene matches: 9. Germline CDR1 reads MNHEY; CDR2 reads SMNVEV (reference sequence). The CDR3 contains 17 residues. The CDR3 reads CASSPGTSGGPSYEQYF. The DNA for the CDR3 is TGTGCCAGCAGTCCCGGGACTAGCGGGGGCCCTAGCTACGAGCAGTACTTC.

The table lists this clone with a few counts. The genes are TRBV12-3 or TRBV12-4 and TRBJ2-1; unclear D gene. CDR3 length: 13 residues. Trimming left V 1 base short and J 11 bases short, with 12 bases between. For the CDR3, the DNA is TGTGCCAGCAGTTTAGGAGGTGGTGGAAAGCAGTTCTTC. This sequence encodes CASSLGGGGKQFF.

The V call is TRBV6-5, the J call TRBJ2-3; 9 bases line up with TRBD1. Germline CDR1 reads MNHEY; CDR2 reads SVGAGI. The CDR3 is 14 residues long. V trimming: 8 bases; J trimming: 5 bases; junction bases outside the gene matches: 8. The CDR3 DNA follows: TGTGCCAGCGCACTACAGGGGGCCCAAGATACGCAGTATTTT. Its translation: CASALQGAQDTQYF.

This chain uses TRBV19 with TRBJ2-7, with 10 bases matching TRBD2. The germline gives CDR1 LNHDA, CDR2 SQIVND (reference sequence). V lost 5 bases, J lost 1 base, and 11 bases stayed unmatched. This CDR3 region has 17 residues. The CDR3 DNA is TGTGCCAGTAGTCCTCAAAGGACTAGCGGCCGATCCTACGAGCAGTACTTC. It specifies CASSPQRTSGRSYEQYF.

This clone was counted once. This chain uses TRBV9 with TRBJ1-4, with D possibly being TRBD1 (5 bases). The CDR3 length is 15 residues. Germline V gives CDR1 SGDLS, CDR2 YYNGEE. Trimming left V 2 bases short and J 4 bases short, with 12 bases between. CDR3 residues: CASSVSWGVNEKLFF. DNA of the CDR3: TGTGCCAGCAGCGTCTCATGGGGGGTTAATGAAAAACTGTTTTTT.

This chain uses TRBV11-2 with TRBJ2-1; TRBD1 aligns across 9 bases. Looked up from germline, CDR1 is SGHAT and CDR2 is FQNNGV. The V and J ends lost 4 bases and 6 bases, in that order; junction bases with no gene match: 7. This CDR3 contains 15 residues. The CDR3, as DNA: TGTGCCAGCAGCTCCCGACAGGGGGTATTCAATGAGCAGTTCTTC. Its protein product is CASSSRQGVFNEQFF.

The chain joins TRBV20-1 to TRBJ1-1; D ambiguous. The germline V gene has CDR1 DFQATT and CDR2 SNEGSKA (reference sequence). This CDR3 spans 11 amino acids. The V and J ends lost 7 bases and 1 base respectively, with 7 bases between them. The CDR3 spells CSVTGNTEAFF. DNA for the CDR3: TGCAGTGTCACCGGGAACACTGAAGCTTTCTTT.

The rearrangement uses TRBV6-2 or TRBV6-3 and TRBJ2-7; the D is unclear. V was pared by 2 bases and J by 6 bases, with 5 bases between. Germline loops: CDR1 MNHEY, CDR2 SVGEGT. This CDR3 spans 11 amino acids. The CDR3 protein is CASSYAGEQYF. CDR3 DNA: TGTGCCAGCAGTTACGCAGGCGAGCAGTACTTC.

The chain recombines TRBV23-1 with TRBJ1-2; a possible D gene is TRBD1 (5 bases). TRBV23-1 is noted as an ORF with a role that remains uncertain. The CDR3 length is 14 residues. V was shortened by 0 bases and J by 3 bases, with 8 bases between the two germline ends. CDR3 sequence: CASSQSVGDYGYTF. In DNA, the CDR3 is TGCGCCAGCAGTCAATCAGTAGGGGACTATGGCTACACCTTC.

The chain is built from TRBV9 and TRBJ2-5; 8 positions agree with TRBD2. Trimming at V came to 3 bases and at J to 3 bases, leaving 7 bases not matched to a gene. CDR3 size: 15 residues. Per the germline V gene, CDR1 is SGDLS and CDR2 is YYNGEE. CDR3 in amino acids: CASSDPAGVKETQYF. The CDR3 region has the DNA TGTGCCAGCAGCGACCCAGCGGGGGTAAAAGAGACCCAGTACTTC.

In its sample, this clone was seen once. The chain is built from TRBV19 and TRBJ2-5; TRBD2 might be the D (6 bases). Germline lookup yields CDR1 LNHDA and CDR2 SQIVND (reference sequence). This CDR3 has 14 amino acids. The V and J ends lost 5 bases and 0 bases respectively, with 10 bases between them. The CDR3 DNA follows: TGTGCCAGTAGTTCCCCGGGGGACCAAGAGACCCAGTACTTC. This gives the protein CASSSPGDQETQYF. The full variable domain, completed using reference TRBV19 and TRBJ2-5, is DGGITQSPKYLFRKEGQNVTLSCEQNLNHDAMYWYRQDPGQGLRLIYYSQIVNDFQKGDIAEGYSVSREKKESFPLTVTSAQKNPTAFYLCASSSPGDQETQYFGPGTRLLVL.

J is TRBJ1-1 and V is TRBV5-1; no reliable D call. V lost 3 bases to trimming and J lost 0 bases, with 9 bases between them. This CDR3 has 14 residues. Per germline, CDR1 SGHRS and CDR2 YFSETQ. DNA of the CDR3: TGCGCCAGCAGCTCCGAGGGCTTGAACACTGAAGCTTTCTTT. Translating it yields CASSSEGLNTEAFF.

This clone appeared once. The rearrangement uses TRBV3-1 (or the pseudogene TRBV3-2) and TRBJ1-2; maybe TRBD1 (6 bases). V gave up 5 bases and J gave up 6 bases, with 19 bases separating them. Per the germline V gene, CDR1 is LGHDT and CDR2 is YNNKEL (reference sequence). The CDR3 covers 15 residues. The CDR3 DNA follows: TGTGCCAGCAGCGTTGAGGGTCGCAGGGGAAATGGCTACACCTTC. Its translation: CASSVEGRRGNGYTF.

V and J are TRBV3-1 (or the pseudogene TRBV3-2) and TRBJ2-5; weak D call: TRBD2 (5 bases). From germline, CDR1 is LGHDT and CDR2 YNNKEL (reference sequence). The CDR3 extends over 13 amino acids. V shed 1 base and J shed 5 bases, with 8 bases lying between them. CDR3 in DNA: TGTGCCAGCAGCCAAGGGACGGGGGAGACCCAGTACTTC. This codes for CASSQGTGETQYF.

J is TRBJ1-1 and V is TRBV5-6; TRBD1 is a possible D gene (5 bases). This CDR3 has 14 amino acids. Germline values: CDR1 SGHDT, CDR2 YYEEEE. The V end lost 1 base, the J end lost 1 base, and 8 bases lay between the germline ends. The CDR3 region has the DNA TGTGCCAGCAGCTTGCAGGGACGGAACACTGAAGCTTTCTTT. Its translation: CASSLQGRNTEAFF. Together with reference TRBV5-6 and TRBJ1-1, the CDR3 gives the full variable domain: DAGVTQSPTHLIKTRGQQVTLRCSPKSGHDTVSWYQQALGQGPQFIFQYYEEEERQRGNFPDRFSGHQFPNYSSELNVNALLLGDSALYLCASSLQGRNTEAFFGQGTRLTVV.

The rearrangement links TRBV19 to TRBJ2-1; D is undetermined. This CDR3 spans 13 amino acids. Germline V gives CDR1 LNHDA, CDR2 SQIVND (reference sequence). Between the trimmed V and J ends, which lost 10 bases and 4 bases, there was a span of 14 bases. The CDR3 region is CATGRVLYNEQFF. Here the CDR3 DNA reads TGTGCCACAGGAAGGGTCTTATACAATGAGCAGTTCTTC.

The V call is TRBV11-2, the J call TRBJ1-2, with 8 bases matching TRBD1. CDR1 is SGHAT and CDR2 is FQNNGV in the germline V gene. J lost 6 bases, V lost 1 base, and 1 base had no gene match. CDR3 length: 13 amino acids. CDR3 protein: CASSLGQGHGYTF. The CDR3 DNA is TGTGCCAGCAGCTTAGGACAGGGGCATGGCTACACCTTC.

The rearrangement links TRBV6-2 or TRBV6-3 to TRBJ2-4; D unclear. Germline CDR1 and CDR2: MNHEY and SVGEGT. The V end lost 4 bases, the J end lost 0 bases, and 13 bases lay between the germline ends. This CDR3 has 16 residues. The CDR3: CASSSLSEIAKNIQYF. For the CDR3, the DNA is TGTGCCAGCAGTTCCCTTTCGGAAATAGCCAAAAACATTCAGTACTTC.

CDR3 protein: CASSLVGTQAEAFF. The CDR3 DNA reads TGTGCCAGCAGCTTAGTCGGGACCCAGGCTGAAGCTTTCTTT. V is TRBV7-8 and J is TRBJ1-1, with D perhaps TRBD1 (5 bases). CDR1 and CDR2 (germline): SGHVS, FQNEAQ. Between the trimmed V and J ends, which lost 1 base and 6 bases, there was a span of 12 bases. CDR3 length: 14 residues.

This clone was seen more than once but under ten times. J is TRBJ2-1 and V is TRBV29-1; 7 bases line up with TRBD2. The CDR3 has 14 residues. Per the germline V gene, CDR1 is SQVTM and CDR2 is ANQGSEA. The J segment lost 0 bases and the V segment lost 8 bases, leaving 7 bases of the junction unmatched. CDR3 residues: CSTKSGTSYNEQFF. The CDR3 region has the DNA TGCAGCACAAAAAGCGGGACCTCCTACAATGAGCAGTTCTTC.

The CDR3 DNA follows: TGTGCCAGTAGTGTCAGGGATGTATATGGCTACACCTTC. It yields the protein CASSVRDVYGYTF. This chain connects TRBV19 to TRBJ1-2; D is possibly TRBD1 (5 bases). Trimming took 5 bases from V and 5 from J, leaving 12 bases between them. The length of the CDR3 is 13 residues. Germline CDR1 is LNHDA and CDR2 is SQIVND (reference sequence).

The V call is TRBV7-9, the J call TRBJ1-2; 7 bases agree with TRBD1. The V gene's germline CDR1 is SEHNR and CDR2 FQNEAQ (reference sequence). Trimming cost V 3 bases and J 6 bases; bases outside gene matches: 10. This CDR3 is 15 amino acids long. CDR3 nucleotides: TGTGCCAGCAGCTTGCCCCCGGGTCAGGGGGATGGCTACACCTTC. The encoded protein is CASSLPPGQGDGYTF.

The V gene is TRBV7-9, the J gene TRBJ2-3, with D perhaps given as TRBD1 or TRBD2 (6 bases each). With 5 bases removed from V and 1 base from J, the gap between germline ends came to 7 bases. The CDR3 has 13 amino acids. From germline, CDR1 is SEHNR and CDR2 FQNEAQ (reference sequence). The CDR3 loop is CASSRGGTDTQYF. CDR3 nucleotides: TGTGCCAGCAGCAGGGGGGGCACAGATACGCAGTATTTT. The full variable domain, in which reference TRBV7-9 and TRBJ2-3 provide the parts outside the CDR3, is DTGVSQNPRHKITKRGQNVTFRCDPISEHNRLYWYRQTLGQGPEFLTYFQNEAQLEKSRLLSDRFSAERPKGSFSTLEIQRTEQGDSAMYLCASSRGGTDTQYFGPGTRLTVL.

A note on this clone: The sample contains more than one DNA sequence encoding this CDR3. The chain uses TRBV10-3 and TRBJ1-6, with 9 positions matching TRBD1. Germline lookup yields CDR1 ENHRY and CDR2 SYGVKD. V lost 5 bases to trimming and J lost 10 bases; unmatched junction nucleotides: 6. The CDR3 has 14 residues. CDR3: CAISPGQGPSPLHF. CDR3 DNA sequence: TGTGCCATCAGTCCGGGACAGGGACCGTCACCCCTCCACTTT.

This clone was picked up a small number of times. At one end the junction does not follow the germline gene, possibly because of a read error. This chain uses TRBV6-1 with TRBJ1-3; 7 nucleotides align to TRBD1. In germline, CDR1 is MNHNS, CDR2 SASEGT. CDR3 length: 16 residues. The CDR3 DNA is TGTGCCAGCAGCGAAGTGGCAGGGGGCTCTGGAAACACCATATATTTT. It yields the protein CASSEVAGGSGNTIYF.

The chain joins TRBV6-1 to TRBJ2-7, with 10 bases that match TRBD1. The junction had 6 bases not matched to a gene; V was cut back by 1 base and J by 3 bases. This CDR3 is built from 16 residues. Germline V gives CDR1 MNHNS, CDR2 SASEGT. CDR3 residues: CASSEVWDRGYYEQYF. CDR3 DNA sequence: TGTGCCAGCAGTGAAGTCTGGGACAGGGGTTACTACGAGCAGTACTTC.

This chain connects TRBV27 to TRBJ2-1; TRBD1 might be the D (7 bases). This CDR3 has 14 residues. Between the trimmed V and J ends, which lost 7 bases and 4 bases, there was a span of 14 bases. Germline CDR1 reads MNHEY; CDR2 reads SMNVEV (reference sequence). Here the CDR3 reads CASMQGGSYNEQFF. The CDR3, as DNA: TGTGCCAGCATGCAGGGGGGTTCATACAATGAGCAGTTCTTC.

J is TRBJ2-7 and V is TRBV18; TRBD1 matches at 10 bases. The germline V gene encodes CDR1 KGHSH and CDR2 LQKENI. The CDR3 spans 16 residues. The junction had 8 bases not matched to a gene; V was cut back by 2 bases and J by 4 bases. In DNA, the CDR3 is TGTGCCAGCTCACCAAGTGGTGGGACAGGGGTTTACGAGCAGTACTTC. Translated: CASSPSGGTGVYEQYF.